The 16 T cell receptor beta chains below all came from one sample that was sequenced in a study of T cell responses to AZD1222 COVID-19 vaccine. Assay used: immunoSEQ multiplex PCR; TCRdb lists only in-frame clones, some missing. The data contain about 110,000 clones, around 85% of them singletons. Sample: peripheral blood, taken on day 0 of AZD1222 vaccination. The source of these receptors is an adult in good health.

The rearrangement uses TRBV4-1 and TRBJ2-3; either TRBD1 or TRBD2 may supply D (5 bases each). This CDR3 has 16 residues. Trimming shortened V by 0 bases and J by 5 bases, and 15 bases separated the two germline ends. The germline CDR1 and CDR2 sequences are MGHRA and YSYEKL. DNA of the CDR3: TGCGCCAGCAGCCAAGAGTCTAGCTTTGGGGGAGATACGCAGTATTTT. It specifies CASSQESSFGGDTQYF.

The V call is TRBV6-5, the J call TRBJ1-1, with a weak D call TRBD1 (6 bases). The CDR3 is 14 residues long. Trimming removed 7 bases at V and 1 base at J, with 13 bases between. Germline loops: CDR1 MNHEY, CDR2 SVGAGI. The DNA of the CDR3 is TGTGCCAGCAAAAGGACAGCGGAGAACACTGAAGCTTTCTTT. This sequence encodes CASKRTAENTEAFF.

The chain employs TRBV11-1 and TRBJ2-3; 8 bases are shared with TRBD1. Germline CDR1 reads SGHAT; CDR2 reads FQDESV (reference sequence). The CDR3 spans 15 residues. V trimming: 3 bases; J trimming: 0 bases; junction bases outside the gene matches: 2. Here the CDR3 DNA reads TGTGCCAGCAGCTTGGACAGGGCAAGCACAGATACGCAGTATTTT. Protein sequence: CASSLDRASTDTQYF.

CDR3 sequence (DNA): TGTGCCAGCAGCTTCGCGCGGCGGGGGGGCCTTTGGGGTACAGATACGCAGTATTTT. This translates into CASSFARRGGLWGTDTQYF. The chain recombines TRBV11-2 with TRBJ2-3, with TRBD2 matching 9 bases. The CDR3 consists of 19 residues. Germline V CDR1 and CDR2: SGHAT, FQNNGV. Trimming took 3 bases from V and 3 from J; bases not matched to a gene: 16.

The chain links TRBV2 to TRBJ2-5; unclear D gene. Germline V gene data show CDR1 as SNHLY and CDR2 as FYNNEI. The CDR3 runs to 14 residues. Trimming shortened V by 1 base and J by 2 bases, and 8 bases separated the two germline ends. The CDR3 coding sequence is TGTGCCAGCAGTGAAGTGAGCAGACAAGAGACCCAGTACTTC. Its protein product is CASSEVSRQETQYF. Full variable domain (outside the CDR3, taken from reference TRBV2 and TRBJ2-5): EPEVTQTPSHQVTQMGQEVILRCVPISNHLYFYWYRQILGQKVEFLVSFYNNEISEKSEIFDDQFSVERPDGSNFTLKIRSTKLEDSAMYFCASSEVSRQETQYFGPGTRLLVL.

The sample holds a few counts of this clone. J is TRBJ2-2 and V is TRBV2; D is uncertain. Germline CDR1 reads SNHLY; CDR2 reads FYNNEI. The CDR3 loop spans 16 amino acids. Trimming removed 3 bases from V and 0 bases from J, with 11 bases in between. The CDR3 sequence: CASSEFRASNTGELFF. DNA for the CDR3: TGTGCCAGCAGTGAGTTCCGGGCCTCGAACACCGGGGAGCTGTTTTTT.

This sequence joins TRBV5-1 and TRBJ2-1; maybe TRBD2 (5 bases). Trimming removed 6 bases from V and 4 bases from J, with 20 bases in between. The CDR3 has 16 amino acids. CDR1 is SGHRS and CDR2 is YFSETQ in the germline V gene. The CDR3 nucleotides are TGCGCCAGCACCCCGGATATTGGCACTAGTTACAATGAGCAGTTCTTC. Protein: CASTPDIGTSYNEQFF.

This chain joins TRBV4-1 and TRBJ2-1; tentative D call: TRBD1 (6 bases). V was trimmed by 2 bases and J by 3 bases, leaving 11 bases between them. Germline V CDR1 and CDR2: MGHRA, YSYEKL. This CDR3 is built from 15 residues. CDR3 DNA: TGCGCCAGCAGCCAATCACGGACAGACTACAATGAGCAGTTCTTC. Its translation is CASSQSRTDYNEQFF.

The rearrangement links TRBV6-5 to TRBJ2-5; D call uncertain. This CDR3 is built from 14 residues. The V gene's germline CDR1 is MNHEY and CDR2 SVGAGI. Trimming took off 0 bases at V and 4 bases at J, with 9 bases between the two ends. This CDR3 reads CASSYSTHAETQYF. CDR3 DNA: TGTGCCAGCAGTTACTCGACGCACGCAGAGACCCAGTACTTC.

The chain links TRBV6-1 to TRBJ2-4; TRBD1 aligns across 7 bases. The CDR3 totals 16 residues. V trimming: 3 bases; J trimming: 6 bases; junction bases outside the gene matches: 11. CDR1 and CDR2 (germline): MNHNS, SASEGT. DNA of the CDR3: TGTGCCAGCAGTGACCCCTCTAGTACAGGGGTAAACATTCAGTACTTC. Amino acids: CASSDPSSTGVNIQYF.

CDR3 protein: CASSTTIRYGYTF. DNA of the CDR3: TGTGCCAGCAGCACAACGATCCGGTATGGCTACACCTTC. The chain is built from TRBV3-1 (or the pseudogene TRBV3-2) and TRBJ1-2; D remains ambiguous. CDR1 is LGHDT and CDR2 is YNNKEL in the germline V gene (reference sequence). The length of the CDR3 is 13 residues. V was clipped by 5 bases and J by 5 bases, with 12 bases between them.

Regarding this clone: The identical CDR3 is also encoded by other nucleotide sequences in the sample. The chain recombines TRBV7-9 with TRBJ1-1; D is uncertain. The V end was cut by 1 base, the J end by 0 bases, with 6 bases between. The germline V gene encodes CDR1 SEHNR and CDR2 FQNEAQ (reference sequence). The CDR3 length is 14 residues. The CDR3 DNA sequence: TGTGCCAGCAGCTTAGTCAGTTTGAACACTGAAGCTTTCTTT. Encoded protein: CASSLVSLNTEAFF.

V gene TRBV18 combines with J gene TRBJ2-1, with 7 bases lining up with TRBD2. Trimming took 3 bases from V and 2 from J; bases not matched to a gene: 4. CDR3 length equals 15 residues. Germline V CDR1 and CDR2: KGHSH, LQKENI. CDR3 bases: TGTGCCAGCTCACCGTCGGCGGGGGCCTACAATGAGCAGTTCTTC. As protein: CASSPSAGAYNEQFF. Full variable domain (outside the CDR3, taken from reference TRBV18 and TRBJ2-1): NAGVMQNPRHLVRRRGQEARLRCSPMKGHSHVYWYRQLPEEGLKFMVYLQKENIIDESGMPKERFSAEFPKEGPSILRIQQVVRGDSAAYFCASSPSAGAYNEQFFGPGTRLTVL.

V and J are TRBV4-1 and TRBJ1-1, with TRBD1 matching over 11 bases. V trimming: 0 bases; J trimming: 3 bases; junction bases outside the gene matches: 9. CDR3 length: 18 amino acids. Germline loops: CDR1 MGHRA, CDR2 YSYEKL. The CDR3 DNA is TGCGCCAGCAGCCAAGACGGACAGGGGGCATCGGTGGACACTGAAGCTTTCTTT. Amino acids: CASSQDGQGASVDTEAFF.

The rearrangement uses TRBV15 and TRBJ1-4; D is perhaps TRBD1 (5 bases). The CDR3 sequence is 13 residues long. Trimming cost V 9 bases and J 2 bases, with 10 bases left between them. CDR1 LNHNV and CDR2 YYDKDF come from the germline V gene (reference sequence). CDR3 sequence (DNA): TGTGCCACTTCAGGGAATACTAATGAAAAACTGTTTTTT. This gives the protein CATSGNTNEKLFF.

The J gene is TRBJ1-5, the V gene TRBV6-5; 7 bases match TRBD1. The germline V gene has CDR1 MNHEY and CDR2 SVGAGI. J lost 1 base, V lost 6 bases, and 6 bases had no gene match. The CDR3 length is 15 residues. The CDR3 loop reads CASRRDRGSNQPQHF. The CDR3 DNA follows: TGTGCCAGCAGGAGGGACAGAGGGAGCAATCAGCCCCAGCATTTT.